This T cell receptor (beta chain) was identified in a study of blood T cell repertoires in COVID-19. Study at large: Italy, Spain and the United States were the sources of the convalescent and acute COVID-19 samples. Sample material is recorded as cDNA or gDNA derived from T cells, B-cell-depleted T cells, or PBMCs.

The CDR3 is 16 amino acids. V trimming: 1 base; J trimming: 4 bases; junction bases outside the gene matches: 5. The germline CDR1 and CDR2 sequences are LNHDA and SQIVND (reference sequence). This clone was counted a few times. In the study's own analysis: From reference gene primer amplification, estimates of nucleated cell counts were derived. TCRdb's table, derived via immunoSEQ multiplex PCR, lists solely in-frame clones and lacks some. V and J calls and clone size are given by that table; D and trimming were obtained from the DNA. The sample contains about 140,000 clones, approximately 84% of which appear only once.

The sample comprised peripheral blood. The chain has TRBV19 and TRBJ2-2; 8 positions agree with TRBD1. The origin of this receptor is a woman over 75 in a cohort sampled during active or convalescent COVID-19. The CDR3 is CASSIGQGAATGELFF. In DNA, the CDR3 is TGTGCCAGTAGTATAGGTCAGGGGGCGGCCACCGGGGAGCTGTTTTTT.